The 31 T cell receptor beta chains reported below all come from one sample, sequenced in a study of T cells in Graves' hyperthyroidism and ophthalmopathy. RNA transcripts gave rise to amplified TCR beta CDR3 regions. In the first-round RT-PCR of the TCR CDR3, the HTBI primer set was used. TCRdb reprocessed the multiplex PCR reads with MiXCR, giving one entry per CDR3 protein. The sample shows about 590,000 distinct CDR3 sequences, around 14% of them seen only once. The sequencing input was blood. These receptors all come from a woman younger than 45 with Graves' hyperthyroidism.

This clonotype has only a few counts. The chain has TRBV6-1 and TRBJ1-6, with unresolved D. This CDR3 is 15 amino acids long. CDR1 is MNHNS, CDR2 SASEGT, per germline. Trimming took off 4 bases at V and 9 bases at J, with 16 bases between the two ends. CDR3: CASSVKWQVGSPLHF. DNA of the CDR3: TGTGCCAGCAGTGTTAAGTGGCAGGTCGGTTCACCCCTCCACTTT.

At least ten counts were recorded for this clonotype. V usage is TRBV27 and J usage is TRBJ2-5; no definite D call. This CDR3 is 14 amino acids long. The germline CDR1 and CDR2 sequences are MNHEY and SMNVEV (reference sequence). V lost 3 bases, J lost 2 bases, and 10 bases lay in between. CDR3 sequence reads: CASSFAGTQETQYF. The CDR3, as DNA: TGTGCCAGCAGTTTTGCAGGAACTCAAGAGACCCAGTACTTC.

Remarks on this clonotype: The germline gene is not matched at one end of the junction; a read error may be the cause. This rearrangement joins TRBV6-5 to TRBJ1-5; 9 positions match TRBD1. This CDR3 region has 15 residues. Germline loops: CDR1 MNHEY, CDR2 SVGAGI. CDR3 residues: CASIYGTGTGQPQHF. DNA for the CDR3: TGTGCCAGCATTTACGGGACAGGGACGGGACAGCCCCAGCATTTT.

CDR3: CASSRGQDLLGYGYTF. The DNA for the CDR3 is TGCGCCAGCAGCCGCGGACAGGATCTGCTGGGCTATGGCTACACCTTC. This sequence joins TRBV4-3 and TRBJ1-2, with 7 bases matching TRBD1. The CDR3 loop spans 16 amino acids. The junction had 12 bases not matched to a gene; V was cut back by 4 bases and J by 4 bases. Germline-derived CDR1 and CDR2 are LGHNA and YSLEER.

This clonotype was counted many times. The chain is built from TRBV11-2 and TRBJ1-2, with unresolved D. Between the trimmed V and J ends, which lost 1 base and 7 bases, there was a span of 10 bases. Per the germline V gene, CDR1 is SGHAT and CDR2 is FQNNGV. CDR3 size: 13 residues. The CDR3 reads CASSLGSVFGYTF. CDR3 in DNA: TGTGCCAGCAGCTTAGGAAGCGTGTTTGGCTACACCTTC.

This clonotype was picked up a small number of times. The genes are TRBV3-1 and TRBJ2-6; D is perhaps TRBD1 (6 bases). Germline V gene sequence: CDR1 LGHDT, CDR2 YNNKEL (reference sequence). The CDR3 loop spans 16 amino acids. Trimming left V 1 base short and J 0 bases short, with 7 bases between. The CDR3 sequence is CASSQGGLSGANVLTF. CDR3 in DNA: TGTGCCAGCAGCCAAGGGGGGCTCTCTGGGGCCAACGTCCTGACTTTC.

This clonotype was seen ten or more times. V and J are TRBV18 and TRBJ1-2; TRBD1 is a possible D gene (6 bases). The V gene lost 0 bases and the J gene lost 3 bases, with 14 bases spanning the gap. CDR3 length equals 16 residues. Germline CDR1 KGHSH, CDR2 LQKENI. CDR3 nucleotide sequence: TGTGCCAGCTCACCACCGGGGCCGAGGGGGGACTATGGCTACACCTTC. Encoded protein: CASSPPGPRGDYGYTF.

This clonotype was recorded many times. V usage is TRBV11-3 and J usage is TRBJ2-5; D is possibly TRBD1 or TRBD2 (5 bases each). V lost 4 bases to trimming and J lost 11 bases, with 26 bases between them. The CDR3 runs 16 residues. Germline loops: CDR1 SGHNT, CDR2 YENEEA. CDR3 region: CASSSPGAVPPFSQYF. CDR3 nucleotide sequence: TGTGCCAGCAGCTCCCCCGGGGCAGTGCCGCCTTTTAGTCAGTACTTC.

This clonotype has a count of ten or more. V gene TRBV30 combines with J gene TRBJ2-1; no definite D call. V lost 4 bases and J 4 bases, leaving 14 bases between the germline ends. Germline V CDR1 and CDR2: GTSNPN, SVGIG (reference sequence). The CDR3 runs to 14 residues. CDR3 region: CAWMVTKEYNEQFF. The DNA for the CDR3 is TGTGCCTGGATGGTTACAAAGGAATACAATGAGCAGTTCTTC.

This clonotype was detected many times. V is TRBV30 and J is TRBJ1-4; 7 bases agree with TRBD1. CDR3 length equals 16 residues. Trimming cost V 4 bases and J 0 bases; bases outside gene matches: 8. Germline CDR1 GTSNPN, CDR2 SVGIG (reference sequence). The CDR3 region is CAWTKRGGATNEKLFF. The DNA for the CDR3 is TGTGCCTGGACCAAAAGAGGGGGCGCAACTAATGAAAAACTGTTTTTT.

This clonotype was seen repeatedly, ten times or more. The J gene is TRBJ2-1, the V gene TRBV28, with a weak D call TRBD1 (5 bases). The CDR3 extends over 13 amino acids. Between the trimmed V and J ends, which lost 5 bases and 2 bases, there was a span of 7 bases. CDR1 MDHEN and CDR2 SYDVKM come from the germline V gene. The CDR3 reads CASSLGAYNEQFF. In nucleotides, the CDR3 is TGTGCCAGCAGTCTAGGGGCCTACAATGAGCAGTTCTTC.

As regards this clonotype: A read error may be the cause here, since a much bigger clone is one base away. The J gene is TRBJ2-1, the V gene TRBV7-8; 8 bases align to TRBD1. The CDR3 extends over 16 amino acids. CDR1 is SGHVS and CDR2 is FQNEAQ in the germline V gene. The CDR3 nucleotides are TGTGCCAGCAGCTCGGGGACAGGATATTCCTACAATGAGCAGTCCTTC. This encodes CASSSGTGYSYNEQSF.

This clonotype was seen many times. CDR3 region: CASSLGSSAYNEQFF. Written as DNA, the CDR3 is TGTGCCAGCAGCTTAGGTAGCTCGGCTTACAATGAGCAGTTCTTC. This chain joins TRBV11-3 and TRBJ2-1, with D unresolved. The germline V gene encodes CDR1 SGHNT and CDR2 YENEEA. Trimming removed 1 base from V and 4 bases from J, with 11 bases in between. CDR3 length equals 15 residues.

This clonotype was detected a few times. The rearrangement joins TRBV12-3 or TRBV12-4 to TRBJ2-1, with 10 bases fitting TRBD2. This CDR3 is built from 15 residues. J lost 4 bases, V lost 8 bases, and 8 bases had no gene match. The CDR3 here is CASARLAGLYNEQFF. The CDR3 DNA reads TGTGCCAGCGCTAGACTAGCGGGTTTATACAATGAGCAGTTCTTC.

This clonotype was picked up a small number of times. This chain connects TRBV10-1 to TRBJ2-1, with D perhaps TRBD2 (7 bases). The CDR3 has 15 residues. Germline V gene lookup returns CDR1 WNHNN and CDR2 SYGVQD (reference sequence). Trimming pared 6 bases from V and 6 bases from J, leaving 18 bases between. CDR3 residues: CASSEGGGLFNEQFF. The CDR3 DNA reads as TGCGCCAGCAGCGAAGGGGGGGGACTCTTCAATGAGCAGTTCTTC.

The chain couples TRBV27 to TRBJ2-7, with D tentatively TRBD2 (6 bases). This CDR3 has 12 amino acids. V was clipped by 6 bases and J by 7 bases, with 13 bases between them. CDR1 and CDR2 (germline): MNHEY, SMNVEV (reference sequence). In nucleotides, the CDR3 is TGTGCCAGCAGCCCAGGGACTGGGGAGCAGTACTTC. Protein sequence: CASSPGTGEQYF.

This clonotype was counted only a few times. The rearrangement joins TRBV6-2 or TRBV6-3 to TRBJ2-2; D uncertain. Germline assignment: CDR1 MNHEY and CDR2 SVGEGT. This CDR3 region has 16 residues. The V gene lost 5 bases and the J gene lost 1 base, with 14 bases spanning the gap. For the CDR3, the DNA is TGTGCCAGCAGTCCAGCCAGCAGGAGGAACACCGGGGAGCTGTTTTTT. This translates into CASSPASRRNTGELFF.

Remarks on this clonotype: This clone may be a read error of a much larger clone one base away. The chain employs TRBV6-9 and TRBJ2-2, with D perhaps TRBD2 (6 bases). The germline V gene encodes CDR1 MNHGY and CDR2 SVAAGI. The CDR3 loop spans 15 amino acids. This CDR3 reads CAGSSREKITGELFF. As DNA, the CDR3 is TGTGCCGGCAGTTCACGGGAGAAGATCACCGGGGAGCTGTTTTTT.

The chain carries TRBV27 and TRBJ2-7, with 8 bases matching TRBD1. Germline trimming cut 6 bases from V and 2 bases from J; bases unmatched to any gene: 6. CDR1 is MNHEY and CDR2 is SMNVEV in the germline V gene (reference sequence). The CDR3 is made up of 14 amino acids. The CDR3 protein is CASRGTGGTYEQYF. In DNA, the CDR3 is TGTGCCAGCAGGGGGACAGGAGGGACCTACGAGCAGTACTTC.

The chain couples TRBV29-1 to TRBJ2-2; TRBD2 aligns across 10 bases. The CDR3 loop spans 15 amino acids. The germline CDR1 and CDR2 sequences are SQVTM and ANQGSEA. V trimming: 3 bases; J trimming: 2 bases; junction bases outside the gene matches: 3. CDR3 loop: CSVEWTSGNTGELFF. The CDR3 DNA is TGCAGCGTTGAGTGGACTAGCGGAAACACCGGGGAGCTGTTTTTT.

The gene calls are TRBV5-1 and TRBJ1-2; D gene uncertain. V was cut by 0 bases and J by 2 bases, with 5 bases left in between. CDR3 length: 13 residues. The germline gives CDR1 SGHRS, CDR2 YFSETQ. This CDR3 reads CASSLDKNYGYTF. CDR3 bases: TGCGCCAGCAGCTTGGACAAGAACTATGGCTACACCTTC.

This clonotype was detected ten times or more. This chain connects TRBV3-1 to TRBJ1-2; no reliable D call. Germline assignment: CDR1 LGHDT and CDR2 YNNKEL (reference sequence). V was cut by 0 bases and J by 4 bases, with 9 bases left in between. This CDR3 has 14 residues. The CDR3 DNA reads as TGTGCCAGCAGCCAAGATGCACACACCTATGGCTACACCTTC. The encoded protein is CASSQDAHTYGYTF.

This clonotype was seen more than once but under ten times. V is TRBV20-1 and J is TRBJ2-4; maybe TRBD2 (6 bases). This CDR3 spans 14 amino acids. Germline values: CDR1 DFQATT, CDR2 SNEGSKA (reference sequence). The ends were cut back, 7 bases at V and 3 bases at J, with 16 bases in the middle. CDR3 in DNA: TGCAGTGGATGGAGGGGAAAGGTCAAAAACATTCAGTACTTC. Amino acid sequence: CSGWRGKVKNIQYF.

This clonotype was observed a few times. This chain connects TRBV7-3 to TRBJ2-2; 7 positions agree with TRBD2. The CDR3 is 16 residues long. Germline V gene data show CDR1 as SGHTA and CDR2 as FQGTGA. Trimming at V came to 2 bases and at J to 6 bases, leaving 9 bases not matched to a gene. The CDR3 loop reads CASSLGAGIGPGELFF. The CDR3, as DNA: TGTGCCAGCAGCTTAGGAGCGGGGATCGGACCCGGGGAGCTGTTTTTT.

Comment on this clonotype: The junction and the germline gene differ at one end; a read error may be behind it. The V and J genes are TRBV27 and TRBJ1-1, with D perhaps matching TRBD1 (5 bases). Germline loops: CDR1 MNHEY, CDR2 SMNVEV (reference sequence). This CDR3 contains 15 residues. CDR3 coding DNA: TGTGCCAGCAACTCGGGGACCGTTCCGAACGCTGAAGCTTTCTTT. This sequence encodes CASNSGTVPNAEAFF.

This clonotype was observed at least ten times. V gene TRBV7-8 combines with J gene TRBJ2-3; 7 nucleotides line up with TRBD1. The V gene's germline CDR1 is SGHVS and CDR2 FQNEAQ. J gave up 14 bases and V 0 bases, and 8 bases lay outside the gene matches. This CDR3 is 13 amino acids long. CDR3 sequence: CASSLAGQAKRYF. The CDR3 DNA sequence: TGTGCCAGCAGCTTAGCAGGACAGGCCAAGAGGTATTTT.

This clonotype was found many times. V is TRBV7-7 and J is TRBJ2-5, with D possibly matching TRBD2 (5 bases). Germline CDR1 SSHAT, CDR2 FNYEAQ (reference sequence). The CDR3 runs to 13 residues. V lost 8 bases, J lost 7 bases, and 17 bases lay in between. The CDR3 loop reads CASSLGPEGTQYF. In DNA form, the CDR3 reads TGTGCCAGCTCACTCGGCCCCGAGGGGACCCAGTACTTC.

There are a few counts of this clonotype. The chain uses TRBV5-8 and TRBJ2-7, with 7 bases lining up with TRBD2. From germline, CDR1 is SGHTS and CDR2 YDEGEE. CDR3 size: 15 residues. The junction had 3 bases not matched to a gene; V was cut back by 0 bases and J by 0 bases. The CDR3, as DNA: TGTGCCAGCAGCTTGGGCGGGAGCAACTCCTACGAGCAGTACTTC. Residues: CASSLGGSNSYEQYF.

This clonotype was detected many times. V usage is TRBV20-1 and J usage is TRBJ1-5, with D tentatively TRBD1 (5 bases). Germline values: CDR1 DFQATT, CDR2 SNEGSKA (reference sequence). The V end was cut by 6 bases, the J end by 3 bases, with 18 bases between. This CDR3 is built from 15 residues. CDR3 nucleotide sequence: TGCAGTGCGGTCGACAGAGGGCGTCTCAATCAGCCCCAGCATTTT. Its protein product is CSAVDRGRLNQPQHF.

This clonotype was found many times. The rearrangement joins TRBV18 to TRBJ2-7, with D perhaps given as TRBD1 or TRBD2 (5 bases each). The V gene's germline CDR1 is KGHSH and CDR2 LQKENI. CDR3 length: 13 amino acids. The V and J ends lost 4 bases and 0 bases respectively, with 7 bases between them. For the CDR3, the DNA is TGTGCCAGCTCACAGGGACCCTCCTACGAGCAGTACTTC. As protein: CASSQGPSYEQYF. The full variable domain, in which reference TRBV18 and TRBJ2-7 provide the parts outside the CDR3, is NAGVMQNPRHLVRRRGQEARLRCSPMKGHSHVYWYRQLPEEGLKFMVYLQKENIIDESGMPKERFSAEFPKEGPSILRIQQVVRGDSAAYFCASSQGPSYEQYFGPGTRLTVT.

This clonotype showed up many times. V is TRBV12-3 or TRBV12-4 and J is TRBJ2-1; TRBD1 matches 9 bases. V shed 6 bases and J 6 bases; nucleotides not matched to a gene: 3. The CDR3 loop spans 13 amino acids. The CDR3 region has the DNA TGTGCCAGCAGCCGGACAGGGGTCAATGAGCAGTTCTTC. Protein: CASSRTGVNEQFF.